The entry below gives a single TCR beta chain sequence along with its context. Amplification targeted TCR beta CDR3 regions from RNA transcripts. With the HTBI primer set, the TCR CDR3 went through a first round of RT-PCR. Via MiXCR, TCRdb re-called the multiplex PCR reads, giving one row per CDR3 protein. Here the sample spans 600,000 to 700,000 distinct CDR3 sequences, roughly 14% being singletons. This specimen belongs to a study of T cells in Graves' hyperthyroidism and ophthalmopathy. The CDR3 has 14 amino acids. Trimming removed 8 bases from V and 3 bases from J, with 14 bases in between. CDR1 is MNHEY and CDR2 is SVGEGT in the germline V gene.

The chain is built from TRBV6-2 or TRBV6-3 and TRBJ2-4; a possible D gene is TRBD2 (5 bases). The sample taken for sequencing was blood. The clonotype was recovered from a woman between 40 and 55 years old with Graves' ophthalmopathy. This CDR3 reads CASLHAGNKNIQYF. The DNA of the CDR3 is TGTGCCAGCTTACACGCGGGCAACAAAAACATTCAGTACTTC.